The source of this TCR beta chain is a study of blood T cell repertoires in COVID-19. For the study at large: From the United States, Italy and Spain came samples of acute and convalescent COVID-19. T cells, B-cell-depleted T cells, or PBMCs supplied cDNA or gDNA.

In germline, CDR1 is MDHEN, CDR2 SYDVKM. The CDR3 covers 13 residues. V lost 6 bases to trimming and J lost 7 bases; unmatched junction nucleotides: 6. How the authors handled the data: Amplification of reference gene primers was used by the study to estimate nucleated cell counts. Clones were read by immunoSEQ multiplex PCR, and TCRdb kept only the in-frame ones, dropping some. V, J and clone size are those of that table, while D and trimming were read from the DNA. The sample carries 250,000 to 400,000 clones, roughly 90% recorded once. Enrollment of patients from Seattle took place during active infection, with longitudinal follow-up.

Specimen: peripheral blood. This TCR came from a woman aged 25 to 39 with COVID-19, enrolled during active disease. The genes are TRBV28 and TRBJ1-5, with 7 nucleotides matching TRBD1. CDR3 residues: CASRSDRPQPQHF. The CDR3 DNA reads as TGTGCCAGCAGGTCGGACAGGCCCCAGCCCCAGCATTTT.